This T cell receptor beta chain appears in the sequencing data of a study of chemoradiotherapy in HPV16-positive cancers. Study-wide context: Candidate HPV-specific clones and shared TCR motifs came from two HPV16-positive patients.

CDR3 length: 16 amino acids. With 0 bases clipped from V and 2 bases from J, the junction kept 3 bases outside the gene matches. Germline loops: CDR1 LGHNA, CDR2 YSLEER. Produced via immunoSEQ multiplex PCR; TCRdb's table is partial and in-frame only. The sample has over 35,000 clones, about 77% seen once; the top ten hold under 5.5%. The sample was blood, taken from a patient who underwent chemoradiotherapy. This sequence joins TRBV4-3 and TRBJ2-5, with 10 bases matching TRBD2. This clonotype was sampled from a human donor with HPV-associated anogenital cancer. CDR3 loop: CASSQELAGLQETQYF. For the CDR3, the DNA is TGCGCCAGCAGCCAAGAACTAGCGGGGCTGCAAGAGACCCAGTACTTC.